The entry that follows covers one TCR beta chain sequence. The antigen is undetermined. V was clipped by 5 bases and J by 0 bases, with 8 bases between them. Per the germline V gene, CDR1 is LNHDA and CDR2 is SQIVND (reference sequence). The CDR3 is 14 residues long. This entry belongs to a study of cytomegalovirus exposure and HLA in healthy donors. Study findings and constraints: The dataset shows that most TCR sequences were rare, while some public TCRs occurred in many donors. Cytomegalovirus status was reportedly diagnosed by the classifier with high specificity and sensitivity. Among TCR beta chains, those listed as cytomegalovirus-associated numbered about 160.

Repertoires were generated with immunoSEQ multiplex PCR, while TCRdb's copy carries only in-frame clones and drops some. The table has about 130,000 clones, approximately 94% seen once. The receptor comes from a woman aged 18-29 years in good health and CMV-seronegative. The sequenced sample consisted of PBMCs. The V and J genes are TRBV19 and TRBJ1-5; D uncertain. In DNA form, the CDR3 reads TGTGCCAGTAGTCCAGGCCCTAGCAATCAGCCCCAGCATTTT. Residues: CASSPGPSNQPQHF.